This paragraph covers one T cell receptor (beta chain) sequence. The data originate from a study of blood T cell repertoires in COVID-19. This CDR3 is 16 amino acids long. The ends were cut back, 3 bases at V and 0 bases at J, with 14 bases in the middle. Per germline, CDR1 MDHEN and CDR2 SYDVKM. Clones were read by immunoSEQ multiplex PCR, and TCRdb kept only the in-frame ones, dropping some. There are about 150,000 clones in the sample; more than 80% occur only once, and 4.5% to 5.5% lies in the top ten. The rearrangement uses TRBV28 and TRBJ1-2; no clear D. Sequences were obtained from peripheral blood. The clonotype was recovered from a human donor in a cohort sampled during active COVID-19. The CDR3 here is CASSLNALLTNYGYTF. In nucleotides, the CDR3 is TGTGCCAGCAGTTTGAATGCGCTTCTCACTAACTATGGCTACACCTTC.